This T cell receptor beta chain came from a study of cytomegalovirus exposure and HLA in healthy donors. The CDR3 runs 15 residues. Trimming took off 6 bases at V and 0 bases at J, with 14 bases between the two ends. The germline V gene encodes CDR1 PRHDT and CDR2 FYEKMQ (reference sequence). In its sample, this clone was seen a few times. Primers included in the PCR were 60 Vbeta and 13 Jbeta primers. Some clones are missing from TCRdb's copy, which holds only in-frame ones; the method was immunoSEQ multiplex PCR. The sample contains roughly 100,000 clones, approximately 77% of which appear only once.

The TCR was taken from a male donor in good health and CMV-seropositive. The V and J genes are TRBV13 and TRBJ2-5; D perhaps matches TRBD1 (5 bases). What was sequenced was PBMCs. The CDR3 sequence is CASSERTQYQETQYF. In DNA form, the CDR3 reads TGTGCCAGCAGTGAAAGGACACAGTACCAAGAGACCCAGTACTTC.